What follows are 12 T cell receptor beta chains derived from one specimen sequenced in a study of cytomegalovirus exposure and HLA in healthy donors. Primers for the PCR totalled 60 Vbeta and 13 Jbeta. Sequencing used immunoSEQ multiplex PCR; TCRdb keeps in-frame clones, though not all of them. The sample includes 150,000 or so clones, approximately 80% seen only once; the top ten take approximately 4%. Sequencing used PBMCs. These receptors came from a woman aged 40-49 years in good health and CMV-seronegative.

The CDR3 sequence: CAISESTGGSGYTF. In DNA, the CDR3 is TGTGCCATCAGTGAGTCTACAGGGGGAAGTGGCTACACCTTC. The chain is built from TRBV10-3 and TRBJ1-2, with 8 bases identical to TRBD1. The CDR3 runs 14 residues. Germline CDR1 reads ENHRY; CDR2 reads SYGVKD. Trimming took 0 bases from V and 7 from J; bases not matched to a gene: 4.

The chain uses TRBV19 and TRBJ1-4, with D unclear. The CDR3 has 13 residues. CDR1 LNHDA and CDR2 SQIVND come from the germline V gene (reference sequence). V lost 6 bases to trimming and J lost 8 bases, with 13 bases between them. The CDR3 nucleotides are TGTGCCAGTAGCCAACGGAAGCGGGAAAAACTGTTTTTT. This codes for CASSQRKREKLFF.

The chain couples TRBV5-1 to TRBJ1-1; D is unclear. There are 15 residues in the CDR3. The germline gives CDR1 SGHRS, CDR2 YFSETQ. The V gene lost 0 bases and the J gene lost 4 bases, with 13 bases spanning the gap. Written as DNA, the CDR3 is TGCGCCAGCAGCTTGGTGCGTTCGGGAGGCACTGAAGCTTTCTTT. Its translation: CASSLVRSGGTEAFF.

V is TRBV9 and J is TRBJ1-1, with TRBD1 identical over 9 bases. With 2 bases clipped from V and 9 bases from J, the junction kept 2 bases outside the gene matches. The germline gives CDR1 SGDLS, CDR2 YYNGEE. The CDR3 consists of 12 residues. The CDR3 DNA is TGTGCCAGCAGCGTGTACAGGGGGCAAGCTTTCTTT. Its translation is CASSVYRGQAFF.

This clone was seen a single time. The chain links TRBV7-6 to TRBJ1-3; maybe TRBD1 (6 bases). V shed 0 bases and J shed 2 bases, with 14 bases lying between them. CDR1 and CDR2 from the germline V gene are SGHVS and FNYEAQ. This CDR3 is built from 17 residues. CDR3 nucleotides: TGTGCCAGCAGCTTAGCGGGTGCGGGGGCGGCTGGAAACACCATATATTTT. Translated, it gives CASSLAGAGAAGNTIYF.

The chain employs TRBV7-8 and TRBJ1-2; D is possibly TRBD1 (5 bases). The CDR3 is 14 residues long. V shed 4 bases and J shed 6 bases, with 15 bases lying between them. The germline V gene has CDR1 SGHVS and CDR2 FQNEAQ. The CDR3 region has the DNA TGTGCCAGCAGCTCTGCAGGGTTCGGCCATGGCTACACCTTC. This codes for CASSSAGFGHGYTF.

This clone counts as medium-sized (0.01 to 0.1%). The gene calls are TRBV28 and TRBJ2-6, with D hard to call. Trimming stripped 2 bases from V and 14 bases from J, with 16 bases between. Germline V gives CDR1 MDHEN, CDR2 SYDVKM. The CDR3 extends over 14 amino acids. The CDR3 region is CASSLGVESDFLTF. CDR3 DNA: TGTGCCAGCAGTTTAGGCGTCGAGAGCGACTTCCTGACTTTC.

The chain employs TRBV25-1 and TRBJ2-5, with 8 bases lining up with TRBD1. The CDR3 has 14 amino acids. Trimming cost V 6 bases and J 3 bases; bases outside gene matches: 6. CDR1 MGHDK and CDR2 SYGVNS come from the germline V gene. Here the CDR3 reads CASRPGTGEETQYF. The CDR3 coding sequence is TGTGCCAGCAGGCCCGGGACAGGCGAAGAGACCCAGTACTTC.

The gene calls are TRBV7-9 and TRBJ2-1; D remains unclear. CDR3 length: 17 residues. Trimming took off 2 bases at V and 0 bases at J, with 14 bases between the two ends. Germline assignment: CDR1 SEHNR and CDR2 FQNEAQ (reference sequence). In nucleotides, the CDR3 is TGTGCCAGCAGCTTAAATCCATACAGAAGCTCCTACAATGAGCAGTTCTTC. Translation: CASSLNPYRSSYNEQFF.

The chain recombines TRBV6-1 with TRBJ2-7; 10 nucleotides line up with TRBD1. This CDR3 spans 15 amino acids. CDR1 and CDR2 (germline): MNHNS, SASEGT. With V trimmed by 6 bases and J by 7 bases, 12 bases remained unmatched. The CDR3 DNA follows: TGTGCCAGCAGCCCCCTGACAGGGGGCGTTGGGGAGCAGTACTTC. This gives the protein CASSPLTGGVGEQYF.

This sequence joins TRBV10-1 and TRBJ2-3; 7 bases align to TRBD2. V gave up 0 bases and J gave up 7 bases; unmatched junction bases: 7. Per the germline V gene, CDR1 is WNHNN and CDR2 is SYGVQD (reference sequence). CDR3 length: 15 residues. CDR3 residues: CASSESTSPGHTQYF. The CDR3 DNA is TGCGCCAGCAGTGAGTCGACTAGCCCTGGCCATACGCAGTATTTT.

The chain employs TRBV6-1 and TRBJ2-2; D remains ambiguous. The CDR3 has 14 amino acids. Germline CDR1 MNHNS, CDR2 SASEGT. V was pared by 6 bases and J by 2 bases, with 10 bases between. CDR3 protein: CASSGLPNTGELFF. The CDR3, as DNA: TGTGCCAGCAGCGGTCTACCCAACACCGGGGAGCTGTTTTTT.